The TCR beta chain under discussion was sequenced for a study of blood T cell repertoires in COVID-19. Method: immunoSEQ multiplex PCR; TCRdb's copy keeps in-frame clones and lacks some. The table has 150,000 to 250,000 clones, 70% to 80% seen once; the top ten hold approximately 5.9%. The CDR3 sequence is 10 residues long. Germline V lookup: CDR1 DFQATT, CDR2 SNEGSKA (reference sequence). Between the trimmed V and J ends, which lost 1 base and 11 bases, there was a span of 8 bases. This receptor was identified in a middle-aged woman with COVID-19, enrolled during active disease. Sequenced: peripheral blood. J is TRBJ1-1 and V is TRBV20-1; no clear D. Here the CDR3 reads CSARGPLAFF. In nucleotides, the CDR3 is TGCAGTGCTAGAGGCCCACTGGCTTTCTTT.